These 3 T cell receptor beta chains share one sample of origin, sequenced in a study of vaccination and CD4 T cells after COVID-19 (dated by TCRdb to between 2021 and 2024). These receptors' antigens are unknown. Reading the label with the study, this specimen's time point is: late sampling 161 to 241 days after vaccination in three convalescent patients. The sample's treatment or condition label, in plain terms: roughly 10-day PBMC culture with coronavirus spike peptide pools or control peptides (ViraFEST assay). The library was generated by PCR. The sample was run on an Illumina iSeq 100. TCR sequencing of DNA from cultured CD4+ T cells used the Oncomine TCR Beta short-read assay at the Johns Hopkins FTIC core. The public reads were reprocessed in TCRdb via fastp at Q25 and MiXCR, keeping in-frame beta chains. Under each unique CDR3 protein, matching rows form one entry showing the most common genes and DNA. Here the sample has tens of thousands of distinct CDR3 sequences; less than 45% occur a single time. The top ten clones comprise about 32% of the sample.

The sample was CD4+ T cells from blood, cultured in vitro, taken about 7 months after SARS-CoV-2 vaccination. All receptors derive from a human donor who had recovered from COVID-19.

This chain uses TRBV20-1 with TRBJ2-1; D is undetermined. Germline assignment: CDR1 DFQATT and CDR2 SNEGSKA (reference sequence). The CDR3 covers 14 residues. V lost 3 bases and J lost 0, with 9 bases in between. This chain's CDR3 is CSARVVSSYNEQFF. DNA for the CDR3: TGCAGTGCTAGGGTGGTTAGCTCCTACAATGAGCAGTTCTTC.

This clonotype was counted a few times. The rearrangement uses TRBV6-1 and TRBJ1-2; 9 bases match TRBD1. This CDR3 contains 15 residues. In germline, CDR1 is MNHNS, CDR2 SASEGT. The trim removed 6 bases at V and 2 bases at J, leaving 7 bases unmatched. The CDR3 protein is CASRTQGAMNYGYTF. Here the CDR3 DNA reads TGTGCCAGCAGGACACAGGGGGCGATGAACTATGGCTACACCTTC.

The chain is built from TRBV7-2 and TRBJ2-2; D is unclear. The germline CDR1 and CDR2 sequences are SGHTA and FQGNSA. The CDR3 consists of 11 residues. Trimming pared 5 bases from V and 9 bases from J, leaving 7 bases between. The CDR3 nucleotides read TGTGCCAGCAGCCGATATAGGGAGCTGTTTTTT. Its translation is CASSRYRELFF.